The sequence of this T cell receptor (beta chain) was determined in a study of beta chain features in type 1 diabetes. Sampling consisted of one heparinised blood draw per donor, averaging around 120 mL. The CDR3 contains 12 residues. The V gene lost 3 bases and the J gene lost 8 bases, with 8 bases spanning the gap. Per germline, CDR1 MRHNA and CDR2 SNTAGT. Expressed TCRB transcripts were sequenced after all isolated RNA was converted to cDNA. The assay was immunoSEQ multiplex PCR, and TCRdb's table has in-frame clones only and misses some. The sample has hundreds of thousands of clones; around 15% are singletons. Study-level findings and limits: When Type 1 diabetes patients were examined, their TCRB CDR3s proved moderately but significantly shorter in all four CD4+ subsets. VDJ junctions sequenced from type 1 diabetes patients showed fewer insertions and more deletions.

On this clone: Its target is not known.

This receptor was identified in a man younger than 35 with type 1 diabetes. Specimen: naive CD4+ T cells from blood. The rearrangement joins TRBV6-4 to TRBJ2-1; D remains unclear. CDR3 protein: CASSDLGYEQFF. The CDR3 coding sequence is TGTGCCAGCAGTGATCTGGGGTATGAGCAGTTCTTC.